A selection of T cell receptor beta chains follows, all from one sample in a study of blood T cell repertoires in COVID-19. TCRdb's table, derived via immunoSEQ multiplex PCR, lists solely in-frame clones and lacks some. The sample contains 80,000 to 100,000 clones, 80% of which appear only once. Specimen: peripheral blood. These receptor sequences come from a woman between 65 and 79 years old with acute or convalescent COVID-19. Each CDR3 is given with its conserved first and last residue. The D gene is left open where the match is weak. Some rows mark clone size as missing; the rest say once, few, many or name a class of expanded clone.

TRBJ1-4 | TRBV15 | - | TRBD1 | CATSTRLRDRVFRPNEKLFF
TRBJ1-2 | TRBV6-5 | - | - | CASSKQGVYYGYTF
TRBJ2-3 | TRBV21-1 | once | - | CASSKYRVAPTDTQYF
TRBJ2-7 | TRBV5-1 | - | - | CASSPTTGYEQYF
TRBJ1-6 | TRBV2 | - | - | CASSSMGRAESPLHF
TRBJ2-3 | TRBV7-2 | - | TRBD2 | CASSSKAGGDTQYF
TRBJ2-5 | TRBV6-5 | once | - | CAARGETQYF
TRBJ2-1 | TRBV28 | - | TRBD1 | CASSRRDRDYNEQFF
TRBJ1-1 | TRBV6-5 | - | - | CASALGALGTEAFF
TRBJ2-1 | TRBV29-1 | - | - | CSGAHNEQFF
TRBJ1-3 | TRBV27 | - | TRBD1 | CASSSVRTGGNTIYF
TRBJ2-7 | TRBV30 | - | - | CAWSVLGDGGPYEQYF
TRBJ2-7 | TRBV11-2 | - | - | CASSTHRPTTSYEQYF
TRBJ2-7 | TRBV11-2 | - | TRBD2 | CASSLMGGSVVEQYF
TRBJ1-1 | TRBV5-4 | - | TRBD1 | CASSLYRTTGTNLFF
TRBJ2-7 | TRBV11-2 | once | TRBD2 | CASSLDGSGTSASYEQYF
TRBJ1-2 | TRBV4-2 | - | - | CASSQDPGGYYGYTF
TRBJ1-4 | TRBV6-5 | - | TRBD1 | CASRTGTAEKLFF
TRBJ1-2 | TRBV6-1 | - | TRBD1 | CASSKGATRGHRPGHWYGYTF
TRBJ2-1 | TRBV7-2 | - | - | CASSPRTPLSYNEQFF
TRBJ2-5 | TRBV7-6 | - | TRBD1 | CASSATGGVRGETQYF
TRBJ1-1 | TRBV19 | - | - | CASSIRGPDTEAFF
TRBJ2-2 | TRBV7-9 | - | - | CASSLAWTTGELFF
TRBJ1-1 | TRBV5-1 | - | - | CASSGQTGNTEAFF
TRBJ2-7 | TRBV2 | - | - | CASSHYEQYF
TRBJ2-2 | TRBV10-3 | - | - | CATRGLRGRTGELFF
TRBJ2-3 | TRBV21-1 | few | - | CASSTRTSGGTGRHTQYF
TRBJ2-7 | TRBV28 | - | TRBD1 | CASSYMTGGTYEQYF
TRBJ1-1 | TRBV19 | - | TRBD1 | CASSIPLPQGNTEAFF
TRBJ1-5 | TRBV28 | - | - | CASSLDQGYQPQHF